The rows below give T cell receptor beta chains drawn from one sample of a study of blood T cell repertoires in COVID-19. The table came from immunoSEQ multiplex PCR; TCRdb's copy has only in-frame clones and leaves some out. Counted here are about 94,000 clones, roughly 86% occurring once; the ten biggest clones make up around 7.4%. The source material was peripheral blood. The source is a human donor with acute or convalescent COVID-19. The donor label of this sample is uncertain. Each CDR3 is given with its conserved first and last residue. A D gene is named only where the DNA matches it firmly. Not every row has a clone size; where given, it reads once, few, many or a size class.

clone_size d_call j_call v_call cdr3_nt cdr3_aa
NA TRBD1 TRBJ1-5 TRBV7-2 TGTGCCAGCAGCGTGGACAGGGGAGCTCAGCCCCAGCATTTT CASSVDRGAQPQHF
few TRBD1 TRBJ1-2 TRBV2 TGTGCCAGGACGGACAGGGGATCGACTAAGGATGGCTACACCTTC CARTDRGSTKDGYTF
NA NA TRBJ1-2 TRBV9 TGTGCCAGCAGCGTCACAACCCAGTACTATGGCTACACCTTC CASSVTTQYYGYTF
once TRBD1 TRBJ2-2 TRBV10-2 TGCGCCAGCGGACAGGGGGTTGGCGGGGAGCTGTTTTTT CASGQGVGGELFF
once NA TRBJ1-2 TRBV4-1 TGCGCCAGCAGCCACTCCACAGGGAACTATGGCTACACCTTC CASSHSTGNYGYTF
NA NA TRBJ1-2 TRBV11-2 TGTGCCAGCAGCTTATATGGGTTCTCGGACAGTTTCTATGGCTACACCTTC CASSLYGFSDSFYGYTF
NA NA TRBJ1-4 TRBV11-2 TGTGCCAGCAGCTTAGTGGGTCCCGCAGGGGTTGTTAATGAAAAACTGTTTTTT CASSLVGPAGVVNEKLFF
NA NA TRBJ2-2 TRBV27 TGTGCCAGCCGATCCGGGGGACACACCGGGGAGCTGTTTTTT CASRSGGHTGELFF
NA TRBD2 TRBJ2-3 TRBV24-1 TGTGCCACCAGTGAGCCCAGGCTAGCGGGTGATACAGATACGCAGTATTTT CATSEPRLAGDTDTQYF
NA TRBD1 TRBJ1-2 TRBV7-2 TGTGCCAGCAGCTCAACAGGGGGCGAGGGCTACACCTTC CASSSTGGEGYTF
few TRBD1 TRBJ1-1 TRBV6-1 TGTGCCAGCAGTGAAAGGTCTAAGTGGACAGGGGGAATGAACACTGAAGCTTTCTTT CASSERSKWTGGMNTEAFF
NA TRBD1 TRBJ2-5 TRBV5-1 TGCGCCAGCAGCTTGGGACAGGGGGGGCAAGAGACCCAGTACTTC CASSLGQGGQETQYF
NA TRBD2 TRBJ2-7 TRBV7-2 TGTGCCAGCAGCTTTGAGGCGGGGGGGACCTACGAGCAGTACTTC CASSFEAGGTYEQYF
NA NA TRBJ1-4 TRBV7-6 TGTGCCAGCAGCTTAAAGTCAGTCTGGCCCAATGAAAAACTGTTTTTT CASSLKSVWPNEKLFF
NA NA TRBJ2-3 TRBV18 TGTGCCAGCTCACCACCAGAGGGGGTCAGCACAGATACGCAGTATTTT CASSPPEGVSTDTQYF
NA TRBD1 TRBJ2-7 TRBV10-3 TGTGCCATCAGAACCGGGACAGGGGCCTACGAGCAGTACTTC CAIRTGTGAYEQYF
NA NA TRBJ2-3 TRBV9 TGTGCCAGCAGCGTAGGCGGGGACACAGATACGCAGTATTTT CASSVGGDTDTQYF
NA NA TRBJ2-7 TRBV30 TGTGCCTGGAGTGTCTACTTGAGACAGTCCTTCTACGAGCAGTACTTC CAWSVYLRQSFYEQYF
once TRBD1 TRBJ2-1 TRBV7-9 TGTGCCAGCAGCTTGGGGCCGGGACAGGGACCTTACAATGAGCAGTTCTTC CASSLGPGQGPYNEQFF
NA NA TRBJ1-1 TRBV4-3 TGCGCCAGCAGCCAAGATAACAGGGTCTGGAGCACTGAAGCTTTCTTT CASSQDNRVWSTEAFF
NA NA TRBJ1-1 TRBV5-1 TGCGCCAGCAGCTTGGAGGGACAGAACACTGAAGCTTTCTTT CASSLEGQNTEAFF
NA TRBD1 TRBJ1-5 TRBV5-6 TGTGCCAGCAGCTTGGAGTCAGGGGGGAATCAGCCCCAGCATTTT CASSLESGGNQPQHF
once NA TRBJ2-3 TRBV2 TGTGCCAGCACCCCAGGGATCCGAGATACGCAGTATTTT CASTPGIRDTQYF
once TRBD1 TRBJ2-2 TRBV19 TGTGCCAGTAGTATAGCCCTACCAGGGGGCGTCACCGGGGAGCTGTTTTTT CASSIALPGGVTGELFF
NA NA TRBJ2-1 TRBV11-2 TGTGCCAGCAGCTTAGATTTCAACAATGAGCAGTTCTTC CASSLDFNNEQFF
NA TRBD1 TRBJ2-7 TRBV28 TGTGCCAGCAACTACCCGGGACAGGGGGCTTTATCCTACGAGCAGTACTTC CASNYPGQGALSYEQYF
NA TRBD2 TRBJ2-3 TRBV11-2 TGTGCCAGCAGCCCTCCTTCAGGGACTAGCAGCTGGAATACGCAGTATTTT CASSPPSGTSSWNTQYF
NA TRBD1 TRBJ1-2 TRBV10-2 TGCGCCAGCAGTCCTAACACAGGGGGCGCTGGGTATGGCTACACCTTC CASSPNTGGAGYGYTF
NA TRBD1 TRBJ1-5 TRBV3-1/TRBV3-2 TGTGCCAGCAGCCAATCAAGGACAGGCAACGATCAGCCCCAGCATTTT CASSQSRTGNDQPQHF
NA NA TRBJ2-3 TRBV28 TGTGCCAGCCTGAGAGCCACAGATACGCAGTATTTT CASLRATDTQYF
NA NA TRBJ1-6 TRBV4-2 TGTGCCAGCAGCCAAGCTCAAGACAGTTCACCCCTCCACTTT CASSQAQDSSPLHF
NA TRBD1 TRBJ2-3 TRBV6-5 TGTGCCAGCAGTTACTGGACAGGGGGGAGATCAGATACGCAGTATTTT CASSYWTGGRSDTQYF
NA TRBD2 TRBJ2-1 TRBV7-3 TGTGCCAGCAGCTTAAGGGGTAGGGCGGGGGGTTGGAATGAGCAGTTCTTC CASSLRGRAGGWNEQFF